The clone carrying this T cell receptor (beta chain) occurred a few times. In each case, RNA was isolated and then reverse transcribed into cDNA as the sequencing template. Profiled with immunoSEQ multiplex PCR; TCRdb holds only in-frame clones, not every one. In the table there are roughly 99,000 clones, around 83% of which are singletons. Treatment here: oral pan-JAK inhibitor, 5-10 mg twice daily. These data originate in a study of CD8+ T cells in alopecia areata. Study-wide background: Those patients who were treated received oral tofacitinib, which was given at 5 to 10 mg twice daily for moderate-to-severe alopecia areata.

The CDR3 covers 15 residues. Trimming shortened V by 3 bases and J by 2 bases, and 14 bases separated the two germline ends. Germline CDR1 LNHDA, CDR2 SQIVND (reference sequence). The receptor comes from a human donor with alopecia areata. Sequencing used CD8+ T cells sorted from blood, obtained at week 24, from a patient treated with tofacitinib. The V call is TRBV19, the J call TRBJ2-7; D is perhaps TRBD2 (7 bases). In DNA, the CDR3 is TGTGCCAGTAGTATGGGCGGGGGCGTCACCTACGAGCAGTACTTC. It specifies CASSMGGGVTYEQYF.